These 24 T cell receptor beta chains were sequenced from one sample in a study of cytomegalovirus exposure and HLA in healthy donors. Sequencing used immunoSEQ multiplex PCR; TCRdb keeps in-frame clones, though not all of them. The table lists about 64,000 clones, about 95% of them singletons. The source material was PBMCs. The receptors originated from a woman between 18 and 30 years old in good health and CMV-seropositive.

This chain links TRBV30 with TRBJ2-7, with 9 bases fitting TRBD1. V shed 0 bases and J 4 bases; nucleotides not matched to a gene: 13. This CDR3 is built from 17 residues. From germline, CDR1 is GTSNPN and CDR2 SVGIG (reference sequence). The CDR3 region is CAWSVTSLDRGLYEQYF. The CDR3 DNA reads as TGTGCCTGGAGTGTAACTAGTCTGGACAGGGGTTTGTACGAGCAGTACTTC.

The CDR3 loop reads CASSRLAGGLQETQYF. CDR3 DNA sequence: TGTGCCAGCAGTCGACTAGCGGGAGGCCTACAAGAGACCCAGTACTTC. This rearrangement joins TRBV7-8 to TRBJ2-5, with 13 nucleotides matching TRBD2. Looked up from germline, CDR1 is SGHVS and CDR2 is FQNEAQ. Trimming removed 6 bases from V and 2 bases from J; junction bases left unmatched: 6. The CDR3 is made up of 16 amino acids.

The V gene is TRBV19, the J gene TRBJ2-7; 9 bases match TRBD1. The CDR3 spans 14 residues. Looked up from germline, CDR1 is LNHDA and CDR2 is SQIVND (reference sequence). V lost 4 bases and J lost 3; bases outside the gene matches: 4. The CDR3 loop is CASSTGQGLYEQYF. DNA for the CDR3: TGTGCCAGTAGTACGGGACAGGGTCTCTACGAGCAGTACTTC.

DNA of the CDR3: TGTGCCAGCTCACCAGGGGTGACAGGGGGTGCTCACTACAATGAGCAGTTCTTC. It codes for CASSPGVTGGAHYNEQFF. The rearrangement joins TRBV18 to TRBJ2-1; TRBD1 matches at 9 bases. CDR1 is KGHSH, CDR2 LQKENI, per germline. The CDR3 is made up of 18 amino acids. Trimming removed 2 bases from V and 3 bases from J; junction bases left unmatched: 11.

This clone was counted only a few times. The V gene is TRBV19, the J gene TRBJ2-1, with D possibly being TRBD2 (6 bases). Between the trimmed V and J ends, which lost 9 bases and 3 bases, there was a span of 24 bases. Germline V gene data show CDR1 as LNHDA and CDR2 as SQIVND (reference sequence). The CDR3 has 17 amino acids. The CDR3 protein is CASRLAGPAHYYNEQFF. DNA of the CDR3: TGTGCCAGCCGCCTCGCGGGGCCAGCGCACTACTACAATGAGCAGTTCTTC.

This clone was counted once. This chain links TRBV5-4 with TRBJ2-7, with a tentative D call TRBD2 (7 bases). Germline CDR1 reads SGHNT; CDR2 reads YYREEE (reference sequence). The CDR3 has 14 amino acids. Trimming pared 4 bases from V and 7 bases from J, leaving 18 bases between. The CDR3 region is CASSTEGGSGEQYF. In nucleotides, the CDR3 is TGTGCCAGCAGCACGGAGGGGGGGTCGGGTGAGCAGTACTTC.

The genes are TRBV11-2 and TRBJ2-3, with a weak D call TRBD1 (5 bases). Germline V gene sequence: CDR1 SGHAT, CDR2 FQNNGV. V was cut by 1 base and J by 4 bases, with 9 bases left in between. This CDR3 is 14 amino acids long. Here the CDR3 DNA reads TGTGCCAGCAGCTTAGTCCAGGGCTCAGATACGCAGTATTTT. This sequence encodes CASSLVQGSDTQYF.

The chain employs TRBV6-6 and TRBJ2-1, with 8 bases identical to TRBD1. Unmatched junction bases numbered 4, after V lost 4 bases and J lost 5 bases. Germline-derived CDR1 and CDR2 are MNHNY and SVGAGI (reference sequence). The CDR3 spans 14 residues. CDR3 in DNA: TGTGCCAGCAGTTCCGGGACAGGCCACAATGAGCAGTTCTTC. Translated, it gives CASSSGTGHNEQFF.

V gene TRBV5-1 combines with J gene TRBJ2-5; TRBD1 is a possible D gene (6 bases). This CDR3 contains 14 residues. V was shortened by 4 bases and J by 5 bases, with 15 bases between the two germline ends. From germline, CDR1 is SGHRS and CDR2 YFSETQ. CDR3 residues: CASSITGQGETQYF. CDR3 bases: TGCGCCAGCAGCATCACAGGGCAAGGGGAGACCCAGTACTTC.

This rearrangement joins TRBV25-1 to TRBJ1-4; D unresolved. Trimming took 6 bases from V and 2 from J, leaving 10 bases between them. This CDR3 contains 14 residues. Germline-derived CDR1 and CDR2 are MGHDK and SYGVNS. CDR3 sequence: CASSSRGTNEKLFF. CDR3 sequence (DNA): TGTGCCAGCAGCTCCCGCGGGACTAATGAAAAACTGTTTTTT.

The V and J genes are TRBV5-1 and TRBJ2-5; weak D call: TRBD1 (5 bases). The germline gives CDR1 SGHRS, CDR2 YFSETQ. V gave up 0 bases and J gave up 0 bases, with 9 bases separating them. There are 15 residues in the CDR3. The CDR3 sequence is CASSLASRDQETQYF. The CDR3, as DNA: TGCGCCAGCAGCTTGGCCTCCAGGGACCAAGAGACCCAGTACTTC.

The chain uses TRBV28 and TRBJ1-5; D possibly corresponds to TRBD1 (5 bases). Trimming took 1 base from V and 0 from J, leaving 10 bases between them. Germline V gene lookup returns CDR1 MDHEN and CDR2 SYDVKM. The CDR3 contains 16 residues. This CDR3 is CASSLSGGGSNQPQHF. CDR3 nucleotides: TGTGCCAGCAGTTTATCTGGGGGGGGTAGCAATCAGCCCCAGCATTTT.

The chain joins TRBV10-3 to TRBJ2-3; TRBD1 agrees at 9 bases. Losses at the gene ends were 5 bases for V and 3 bases for J; bases not matched to a gene: 3. This CDR3 spans 14 amino acids. Germline CDR1 reads ENHRY; CDR2 reads SYGVKD. The CDR3 loop is CAISRTGETDTQYF. CDR3 DNA sequence: TGTGCCATCAGTCGGACAGGGGAAACAGATACGCAGTATTTT.

J is TRBJ1-4 and V is TRBV19; D is unclear. Germline assignment: CDR1 LNHDA and CDR2 SQIVND (reference sequence). The CDR3 has 15 amino acids. Between the trimmed V and J ends, which lost 3 bases and 5 bases, there was a span of 13 bases. The CDR3 sequence: CASSIGFVQNEKLFF. DNA of the CDR3: TGTGCCAGTAGTATTGGATTCGTACAGAATGAAAAACTGTTTTTT.

This clone was seen once. This chain uses TRBV4-2 with TRBJ2-3, with 7 bases identical to TRBD2. The CDR3 sequence is 16 residues long. V shed 3 bases and J 2 bases; nucleotides not matched to a gene: 8. CDR1 and CDR2 (germline): LGHNA, YNFKEQ. In DNA form, the CDR3 reads TGTGCCAGCAGCCAGAGTAGCGGGCTGCTCACAGATACGCAGTATTTT. This sequence encodes CASSQSSGLLTDTQYF.

V usage is TRBV19 and J usage is TRBJ2-4; tentatively, D is TRBD1 (6 bases). This CDR3 spans 15 amino acids. Germline loops: CDR1 LNHDA, CDR2 SQIVND (reference sequence). Trimming cost V 0 bases and J 7 bases, with 13 bases left between them. The CDR3 here is CASSIDRGTNNIQYF. Written as DNA, the CDR3 is TGTGCCAGTAGTATAGATCGAGGGACAAATAACATTCAGTACTTC. Full variable domain (rest looked up from reference TRBV19 and TRBJ2-4): DGGITQSPKYLFRKEGQNVTLSCEQNLNHDAMYWYRQDPGQGLRLIYYSQIVNDFQKGDIAEGYSVSREKKESFPLTVTSAQKNPTAFYLCASSIDRGTNNIQYFGAGTRLSVL.

The chain combines TRBV27 with TRBJ2-7, with D possibly TRBD2 on 5 matching bases. Germline V lookup: CDR1 MNHEY, CDR2 SMNVEV (reference sequence). V was shortened by 7 bases and J by 6 bases, with 19 bases between the two germline ends. This CDR3 comprises 14 residues. The CDR3 DNA is TGTGCCAGCACCAAGACCTGGGGTCGGGGCGAGCAGTACTTC. This translates into CASTKTWGRGEQYF.

The chain joins TRBV7-2 to TRBJ2-3, with 8 positions matching TRBD2. The CDR3 contains 17 residues. Trimming took 6 bases from V and 8 from J; bases not matched to a gene: 19. In germline, CDR1 is SGHTA, CDR2 FQGNSA. Written as DNA, the CDR3 is TGTGCCAGCAGGCTAATGGTACAAACGGGGGGGCCGGGTACGCAGTATTTT. Translated, it gives CASRLMVQTGGPGTQYF. The full variable domain, with the rest looked up from reference TRBV7-2 and TRBJ2-3, is GAGVSQSPSNKVTEKGKDVELRCDPISGHTALYWYRQSLGQGLEFLIYFQGNSAPDKSGLPSDRFSAERTGGSVSTLTIQRTQQEDSAVYLCASRLMVQTGGPGTQYFGPGTRLTVL.

V usage is TRBV27 and J usage is TRBJ1-4, with D possibly matching TRBD1 (6 bases). This CDR3 contains 14 residues. CDR1 is MNHEY, CDR2 SMNVEV, per germline (reference sequence). Trimming shortened V by 2 bases and J by 7 bases, and 11 bases separated the two germline ends. CDR3 in amino acids: CASSLARGGEKLFF. Written as DNA, the CDR3 is TGTGCCAGCAGTTTAGCCAGAGGGGGTGAAAAACTGTTTTTT.

The chain links TRBV6-1 to TRBJ1-2; no definite D call. The germline V gene encodes CDR1 MNHNS and CDR2 SASEGT. Trimming shortened V by 6 bases and J by 0 bases, and 14 bases separated the two germline ends. CDR3 length: 15 residues. The chain's CDR3 is CASSLEMAANYGYTF. The CDR3 DNA reads as TGTGCCAGCAGCCTGGAGATGGCTGCTAACTATGGCTACACCTTC.

This clone was counted a single time. V is TRBV11-2 and J is TRBJ1-4; no reliable D call. The CDR3 is made up of 15 amino acids. Trimming removed 2 bases from V and 5 bases from J, with 12 bases in between. Germline CDR1 reads SGHAT; CDR2 reads FQNNGV. CDR3 nucleotides: TGTGCCAGCAGCTTACCGCTGGCGGGGAATGAAAAACTGTTTTTT. Translating it yields CASSLPLAGNEKLFF.

CDR3 in amino acids: CASSKALIGGAPRETQYF. CDR3 nucleotide sequence: TGTGCCAGCAGCAAAGCGCTGATCGGAGGTGCCCCAAGGGAGACCCAGTACTTC. The rearrangement links TRBV21-1 to TRBJ2-5; TRBD2 reflects the table's D call only, with no check against the DNA. TRBV21-1 is termed a pseudogene. The CDR3 sequence is 18 residues long.

This sequence joins TRBV5-1 and TRBJ2-1, with 14 bases aligning to TRBD2. Germline assignment: CDR1 SGHRS and CDR2 YFSETQ. The CDR3 has 20 amino acids. V shed 0 bases, J shed 9 bases, and the junction held 17 bases outside the gene matches. This CDR3 is CASSLGRTGLAGVYGAEQFF. CDR3 DNA sequence: TGCGCCAGCAGCTTGGGCAGGACGGGACTAGCGGGAGTATATGGGGCTGAGCAGTTCTTC.

The rearrangement links TRBV10-1 to TRBJ2-5, with D perhaps matching TRBD2 (7 bases). The germline V and J ends were trimmed by 7 bases and 4 bases, with 10 bases remaining between them. The CDR3 runs 12 residues. Germline V lookup: CDR1 WNHNN, CDR2 SYGVQD (reference sequence). The CDR3, as DNA: TGCGCCAGCAACCGGGGGGCAGAGACCCAGTACTTC. Its translation: CASNRGAETQYF.